This T cell receptor (beta chain) was observed in a study of CD8+CD57+ T cells in acquired aplastic anemia. Study as a whole: As sequenced from healthy donors, CD4+ cells averaged roughly 11 million reads. Findings and limits, study-wide: For CD8+ Simpson's diversity, patients and controls showed no significant difference.

TCR beta VDJ and CDR3 profiles were obtained from a genomic DNA template. Each CDR3 protein is one row after TCRdb ran MiXCR on the reads. The sample lists roughly 63,000 distinct CDR3 sequences, approximately 54% seen once, with around 8% in the top ten. Trimming cost V 2 bases and J 0 bases, with 9 bases left between them. CDR1 is WNHNN, CDR2 SYGVQD, per germline (reference sequence). This CDR3 has 15 amino acids. Details on this clonotype: Its specificity is unknown.

The chain joins TRBV10-1 to TRBJ2-3; possibly TRBD2 for D (7 bases). Material: sorted CD4+, CD8+, or CD8+CD57+ T cells (not recorded which) from PBMCs. The TCR originated in a human donor in good health, serving as a control. The CDR3, as DNA: TGCGCCAGCAGTGAGGGGGGGGCCAGCACAGATACGCAGTATTTT. This codes for CASSEGGASTDTQYF.